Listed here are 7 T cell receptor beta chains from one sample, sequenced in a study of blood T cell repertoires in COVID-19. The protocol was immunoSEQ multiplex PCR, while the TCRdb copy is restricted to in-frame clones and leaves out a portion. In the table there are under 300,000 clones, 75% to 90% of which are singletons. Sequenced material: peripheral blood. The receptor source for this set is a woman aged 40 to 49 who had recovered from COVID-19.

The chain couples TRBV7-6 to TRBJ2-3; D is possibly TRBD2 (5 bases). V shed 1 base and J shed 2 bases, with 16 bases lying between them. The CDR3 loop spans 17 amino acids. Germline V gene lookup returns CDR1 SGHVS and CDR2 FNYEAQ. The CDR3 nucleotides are TGTGCCAGCAGCTTAGGCGGGCACCCTCGAACCACAGATACGCAGTATTTT. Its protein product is CASSLGGHPRTTDTQYF. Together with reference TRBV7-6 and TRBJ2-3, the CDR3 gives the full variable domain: GAGVSQSPRYKVTKRGQDVALRCDPISGHVSLYWYRQALGQGPEFLTYFNYEAQQDKSGLPNDRFSAERPEGSISTLTIQRTEQRDSAMYRCASSLGGHPRTTDTQYFGPGTRLTVL.

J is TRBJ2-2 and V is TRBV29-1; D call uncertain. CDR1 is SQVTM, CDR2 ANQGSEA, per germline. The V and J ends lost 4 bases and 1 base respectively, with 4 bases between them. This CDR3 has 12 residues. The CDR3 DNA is TGCAGCGTTGCGAGGAACACCGGGGAGCTGTTTTTT. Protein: CSVARNTGELFF.

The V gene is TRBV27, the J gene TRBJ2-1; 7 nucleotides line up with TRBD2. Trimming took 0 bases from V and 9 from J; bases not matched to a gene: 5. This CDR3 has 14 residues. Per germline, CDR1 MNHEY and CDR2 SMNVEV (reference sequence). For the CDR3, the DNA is TGTGCCAGCAGTTTATCCCGACTAGCCATTGAGCAGTTCTTC. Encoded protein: CASSLSRLAIEQFF.

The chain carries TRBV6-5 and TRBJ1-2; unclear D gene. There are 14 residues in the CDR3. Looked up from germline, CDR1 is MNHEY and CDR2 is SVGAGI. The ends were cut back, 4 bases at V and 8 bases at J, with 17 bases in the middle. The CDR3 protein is CASSSDRPGGGYTF. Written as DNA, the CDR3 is TGTGCCAGCAGTTCAGATCGGCCCGGCGGGGGCTACACCTTC.

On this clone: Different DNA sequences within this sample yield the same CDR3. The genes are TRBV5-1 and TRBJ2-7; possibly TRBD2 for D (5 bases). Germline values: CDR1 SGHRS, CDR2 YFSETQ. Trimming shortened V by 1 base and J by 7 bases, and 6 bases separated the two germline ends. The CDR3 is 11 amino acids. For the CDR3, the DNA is TGCGCCAGCAGCTTGACGGGAGAGCAGTACTTC. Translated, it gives CASSLTGEQYF.

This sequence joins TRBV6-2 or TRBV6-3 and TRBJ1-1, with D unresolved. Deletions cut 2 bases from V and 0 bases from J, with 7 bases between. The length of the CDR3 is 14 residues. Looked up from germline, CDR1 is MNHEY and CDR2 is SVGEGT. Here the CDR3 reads CASSYPVLNTEAFF. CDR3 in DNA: TGTGCCAGCAGTTACCCGGTCCTGAACACTGAAGCTTTCTTT.

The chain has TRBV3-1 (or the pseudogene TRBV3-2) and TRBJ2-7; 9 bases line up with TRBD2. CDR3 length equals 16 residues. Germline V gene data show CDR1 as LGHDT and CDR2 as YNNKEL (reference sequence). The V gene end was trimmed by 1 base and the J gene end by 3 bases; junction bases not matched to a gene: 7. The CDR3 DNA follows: TGTGCCAGCAGCCAAGGCGGGGGGGGTACTCTCTACGAGCAGTACTTC. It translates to CASSQGGGGTLYEQYF.